Each of the 13 T cell receptor beta chains below was sequenced from the same sample in a study of T cells in Graves' hyperthyroidism and ophthalmopathy. It was RNA transcripts that yielded the amplified TCR beta CDR3 regions. HTBI primers drove first-round RT-PCR of the TCR CDR3. TCRdb used MiXCR to reprocess the multiplex PCR reads, holding one entry per CDR3 protein. The sample lists hundreds of thousands of distinct CDR3 sequences, 38% occurring once. The sample comprised blood. These receptors came from a man between 18 and 35 years old with Graves' hyperthyroidism.

The table lists this clonotype with a few counts. In nucleotides, the CDR3 is TGTGCCAGCAGCCAAGGGGGCAGCCTCGTGTACGAGCAGTACTTC. It translates to CASSQGGSLVYEQYF. The V gene is TRBV3-1, the J gene TRBJ2-7, with D possibly TRBD1 on 5 matching bases. This CDR3 comprises 15 residues. V was clipped by 1 base and J by 4 bases, with 14 bases between them. CDR1 is LGHDT, CDR2 YNNKEL, per germline (reference sequence).

The chain couples TRBV19 to TRBJ2-2; 7 positions match TRBD1. The CDR3 runs 14 residues. Germline CDR1 is LNHDA and CDR2 is SQIVND (reference sequence). J lost 4 bases, V lost 3 bases, and 2 bases had no gene match. For the CDR3, the DNA is TGTGCCAGTAGTATGGGACAGCCCACCGGGGAGCTGTTTTTT. Its protein product is CASSMGQPTGELFF.

Details on this clonotype: A read error may explain this, as a much larger clone is one base away. J is TRBJ2-2 and V is TRBV15; the D is unclear. The CDR3 runs to 13 residues. The germline V gene has CDR1 LNHNV and CDR2 YYDKDF (reference sequence). CDR3 bases: TGTGCCGCCAGCAGAGATATAAGCGGGGAGCTGTTTTTT. This translates into CAASRDISGELFF.

This clonotype was seen many times. The chain carries TRBV29-1 and TRBJ2-7; TRBD1 is a possible D gene (6 bases). The CDR3 has 13 residues. Germline CDR1 and CDR2: SQVTM and ANQGSEA. V lost 6 bases to trimming and J lost 2 bases, with 14 bases between them. The CDR3 DNA follows: TGCAGCGTCACCCTCGGGACAACCTACGAGCAGTACTTC. Its translation is CSVTLGTTYEQYF.

The rearrangement links TRBV2 to TRBJ1-2, with D perhaps TRBD1 (6 bases). Germline V lookup: CDR1 SNHLY, CDR2 FYNNEI. Trimming shortened V by 5 bases and J by 4 bases, and 14 bases separated the two germline ends. The CDR3 extends over 14 amino acids. CDR3 amino acids: CASSRAGQTYGYTF. The CDR3 nucleotides are TGTGCCAGCAGTCGGGCCGGACAGACCTATGGCTACACCTTC.

The V gene is TRBV11-2, the J gene TRBJ1-5; D not resolved. The CDR3 totals 15 residues. Germline CDR1 SGHAT, CDR2 FQNNGV. The germline V and J ends were trimmed by 3 bases and 1 base, with 10 bases remaining between them. In DNA form, the CDR3 reads TGTGCCAGCAGCTTGGTCGATTGGAGCAATCAGCCCCAGCATTTT. This encodes CASSLVDWSNQPQHF.

This clonotype was recorded at least ten times. The chain is built from TRBV7-9 and TRBJ1-2; D remains ambiguous. CDR1 and CDR2 (germline): SEHNR, FQNEAQ (reference sequence). The CDR3 has 13 amino acids. V was cut by 1 base and J by 3 bases, with 6 bases left in between. CDR3 DNA: TGTGCCAGCAGCTTAGATATGGACTATGGCTACACCTTC. Translated, it gives CASSLDMDYGYTF.

This clonotype was detected ten times or more. The chain is built from TRBV24-1 and TRBJ2-5; the D is unclear. The CDR3 has 15 residues. Per the germline V gene, CDR1 is KGHDR and CDR2 is SFDVKD. Trimming removed 4 bases from V and 5 bases from J, with 16 bases in between. CDR3 sequence: CATSEIKGNTETQYF. CDR3 coding DNA: TGTGCCACCAGTGAAATTAAGGGAAATACGGAGACCCAGTACTTC.

The gene calls are TRBV13 and TRBJ1-2; the D gene is possibly TRBD1 (5 bases). Per the germline V gene, CDR1 is PRHDT and CDR2 is FYEKMQ (reference sequence). The CDR3 runs to 14 residues. Trimming stripped 0 bases from V and 4 bases from J, with 9 bases between. The CDR3 protein is CASSLGDKIYGYTF. Written as DNA, the CDR3 is TGTGCCAGCAGCTTAGGGGACAAGATCTATGGCTACACCTTC.

V and J are TRBV7-9 and TRBJ2-7; 7 nucleotides line up with TRBD2. Germline V gene sequence: CDR1 SEHNR, CDR2 FQNEAQ (reference sequence). Trimming removed 4 bases from V and 7 bases from J; junction bases left unmatched: 10. The CDR3 is 14 amino acids. The CDR3 region is CASSWGLPNNEQYF. The CDR3 nucleotides are TGTGCCAGCAGCTGGGGACTACCGAATAATGAGCAGTACTTC.

This clonotype occurred many times. This chain uses TRBV10-2 with TRBJ2-7, with 9 positions matching TRBD1. The CDR3 loop spans 14 amino acids. Germline CDR1 and CDR2: WSHSY and SAAADI. The J segment lost 6 bases and the V segment lost 3 bases, leaving 6 bases of the junction unmatched. CDR3 DNA: TGCGCCAGCAGTGAAAGGGACAGGGTAACCGAGCAGTACTTC. Translated, it gives CASSERDRVTEQYF.

The CDR3: CASSAGTVQYF. CDR3 nucleotides: TGTGCCAGTAGTGCCGGGACCGTCCAGTACTTC. The chain has TRBV19 and TRBJ2-5; D may be TRBD1 or TRBD2 (5 bases each). Deletions cut 5 bases from V and 10 bases from J, with 11 bases between. The CDR3 covers 11 residues. The germline V gene encodes CDR1 LNHDA and CDR2 SQIVND (reference sequence).

The V gene is TRBV7-8, the J gene TRBJ2-7, with a possible D match to TRBD2 (6 bases). CDR3 length: 14 amino acids. Trimming shortened V by 5 bases and J by 3 bases, and 14 bases separated the two germline ends. CDR1 SGHVS and CDR2 FQNEAQ come from the germline V gene. The CDR3 is CASSRGAGYYEQYF. In DNA, the CDR3 is TGTGCCAGCAGCCGAGGGGCGGGGTACTACGAGCAGTACTTC.